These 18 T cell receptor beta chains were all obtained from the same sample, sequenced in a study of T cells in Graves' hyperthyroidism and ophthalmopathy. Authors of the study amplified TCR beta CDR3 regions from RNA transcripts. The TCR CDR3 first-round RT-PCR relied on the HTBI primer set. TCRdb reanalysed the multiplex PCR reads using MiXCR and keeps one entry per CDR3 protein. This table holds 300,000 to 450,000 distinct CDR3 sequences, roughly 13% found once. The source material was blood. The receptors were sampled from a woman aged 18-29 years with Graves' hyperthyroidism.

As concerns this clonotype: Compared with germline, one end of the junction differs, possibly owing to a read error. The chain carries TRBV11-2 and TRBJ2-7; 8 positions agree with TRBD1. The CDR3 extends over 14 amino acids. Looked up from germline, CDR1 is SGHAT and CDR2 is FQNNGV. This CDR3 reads CTSILPGGGNEQYF. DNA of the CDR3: TGTACCAGCATCCTCCCAGGGGGCGGGAATGAGCAGTACTTC.

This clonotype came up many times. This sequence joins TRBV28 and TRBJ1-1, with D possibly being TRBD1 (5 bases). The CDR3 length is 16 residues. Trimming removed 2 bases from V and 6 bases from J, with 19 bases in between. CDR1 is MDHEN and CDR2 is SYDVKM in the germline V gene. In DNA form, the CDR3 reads TGTGCCAGCAGTTTACCCCGGGACGGGGGGTCGCCTGAAGCTTTCTTT. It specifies CASSLPRDGGSPEAFF.

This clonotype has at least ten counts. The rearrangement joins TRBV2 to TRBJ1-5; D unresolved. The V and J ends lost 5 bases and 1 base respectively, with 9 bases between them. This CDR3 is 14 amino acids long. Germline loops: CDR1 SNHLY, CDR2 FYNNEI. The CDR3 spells CASSYRESNQPQHF. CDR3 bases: TGTGCCAGCAGTTATAGGGAGAGCAATCAGCCCCAGCATTTT.

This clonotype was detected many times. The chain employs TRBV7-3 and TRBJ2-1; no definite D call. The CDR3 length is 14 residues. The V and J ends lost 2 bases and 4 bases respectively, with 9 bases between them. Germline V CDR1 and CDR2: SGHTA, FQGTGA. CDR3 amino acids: CASSLSGMYNEQFF. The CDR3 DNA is TGTGCCAGCAGCTTATCTGGGATGTACAATGAGCAGTTCTTC.

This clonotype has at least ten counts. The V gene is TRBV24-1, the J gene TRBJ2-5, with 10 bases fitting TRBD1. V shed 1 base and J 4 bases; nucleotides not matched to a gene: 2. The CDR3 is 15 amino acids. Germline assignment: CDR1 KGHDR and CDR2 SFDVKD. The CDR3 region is CATSDFRDRGETQYF. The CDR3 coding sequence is TGTGCCACCAGTGATTTTCGGGACAGGGGAGAGACCCAGTACTTC.

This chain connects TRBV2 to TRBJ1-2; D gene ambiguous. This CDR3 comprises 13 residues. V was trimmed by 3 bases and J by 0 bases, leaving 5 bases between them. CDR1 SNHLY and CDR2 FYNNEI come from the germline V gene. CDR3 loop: CASSDWANYGYTF. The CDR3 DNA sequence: TGTGCCAGCAGTGACTGGGCTAACTATGGCTACACCTTC.

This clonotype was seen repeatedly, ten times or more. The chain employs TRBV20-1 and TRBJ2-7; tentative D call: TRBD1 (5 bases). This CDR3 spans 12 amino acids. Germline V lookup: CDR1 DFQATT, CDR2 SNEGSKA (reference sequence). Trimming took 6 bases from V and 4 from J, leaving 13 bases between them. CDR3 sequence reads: CSATGQVYEQYF. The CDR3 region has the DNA TGCAGTGCGACTGGACAAGTTTACGAGCAGTACTTC.

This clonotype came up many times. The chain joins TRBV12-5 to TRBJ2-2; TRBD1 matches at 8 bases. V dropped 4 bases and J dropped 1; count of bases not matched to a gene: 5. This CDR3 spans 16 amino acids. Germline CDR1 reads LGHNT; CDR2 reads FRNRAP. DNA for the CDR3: TGTGCTAGTGGTTCGGACAGGGAGGTGAACACCGGGGAGCTGTTTTTT. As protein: CASGSDREVNTGELFF.

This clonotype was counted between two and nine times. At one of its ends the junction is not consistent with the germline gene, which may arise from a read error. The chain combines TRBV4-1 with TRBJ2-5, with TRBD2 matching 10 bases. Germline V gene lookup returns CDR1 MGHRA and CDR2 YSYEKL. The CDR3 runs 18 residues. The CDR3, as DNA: TGCGCCAGCAGCCCTTGGGGAACTAGCGGGGTGGACCAAGGGACCCAGTACTTC. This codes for CASSPWGTSGVDQGTQYF.

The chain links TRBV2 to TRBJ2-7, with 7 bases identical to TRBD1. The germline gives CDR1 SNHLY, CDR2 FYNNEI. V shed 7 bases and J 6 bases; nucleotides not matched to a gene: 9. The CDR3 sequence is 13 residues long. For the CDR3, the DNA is TGTGCCAGCACTCACAGGGGAAGAATCGAGCAGTACTTC. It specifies CASTHRGRIEQYF.

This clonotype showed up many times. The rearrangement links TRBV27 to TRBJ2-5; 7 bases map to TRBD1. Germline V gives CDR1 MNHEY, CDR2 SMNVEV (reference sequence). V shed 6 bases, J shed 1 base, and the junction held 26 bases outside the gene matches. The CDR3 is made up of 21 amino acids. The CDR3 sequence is CASRPTAGTALAQSSQETQYF. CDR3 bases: TGTGCCAGCAGGCCGACCGCCGGGACAGCCCTGGCCCAGAGCTCCCAAGAGACCCAGTACTTC.

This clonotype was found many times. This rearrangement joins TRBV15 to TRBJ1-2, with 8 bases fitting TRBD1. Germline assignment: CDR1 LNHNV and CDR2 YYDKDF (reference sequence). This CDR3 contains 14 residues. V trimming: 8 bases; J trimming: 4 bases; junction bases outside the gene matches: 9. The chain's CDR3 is CATSAGQEGYGYTF. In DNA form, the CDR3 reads TGTGCCACCTCGGCGGGACAGGAAGGCTATGGCTACACCTTC. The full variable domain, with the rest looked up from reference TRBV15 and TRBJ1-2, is DAMVIQNPRYQVTQFGKPVTLSCSQTLNHNVMYWYQQKSSQAPKLLFHYYDKDFNNEADTPDNFQSRRPNTSFCFLDIRSPGLGDTAMYLCATSAGQEGYGYTFGSGTRLTVV.

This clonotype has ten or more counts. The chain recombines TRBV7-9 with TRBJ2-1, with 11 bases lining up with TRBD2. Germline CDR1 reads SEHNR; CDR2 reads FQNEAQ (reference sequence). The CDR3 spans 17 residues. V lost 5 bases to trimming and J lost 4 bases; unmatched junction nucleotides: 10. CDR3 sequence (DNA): TGTGCCAGCAGCCCCGGACTAGCGGGTACCCTTTACAATGAGCAGTTCTTC. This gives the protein CASSPGLAGTLYNEQFF.

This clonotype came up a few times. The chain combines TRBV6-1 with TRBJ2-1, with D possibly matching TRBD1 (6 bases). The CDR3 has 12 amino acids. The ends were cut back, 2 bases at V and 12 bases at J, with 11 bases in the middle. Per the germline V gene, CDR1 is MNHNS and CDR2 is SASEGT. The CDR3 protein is CASSELRGRQFF. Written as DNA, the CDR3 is TGTGCCAGCAGTGAACTCAGGGGACGGCAGTTCTTC.

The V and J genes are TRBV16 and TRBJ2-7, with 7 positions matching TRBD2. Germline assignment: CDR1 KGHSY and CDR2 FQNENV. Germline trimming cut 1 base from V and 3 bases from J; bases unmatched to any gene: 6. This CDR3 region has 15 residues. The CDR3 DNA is TGTGCCAGCAGCCAATACGGCGGGGGATACTACGAGCAGTACTTC. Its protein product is CASSQYGGGYYEQYF.

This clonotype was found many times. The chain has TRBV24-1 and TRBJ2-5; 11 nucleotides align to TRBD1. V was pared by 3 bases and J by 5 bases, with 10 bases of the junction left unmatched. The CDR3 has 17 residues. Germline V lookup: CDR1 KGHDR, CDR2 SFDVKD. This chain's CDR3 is CATSDTRPRDRGETQYF. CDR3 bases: TGTGCCACCAGTGATACGCGGCCCCGGGACAGGGGGGAGACCCAGTACTTC.

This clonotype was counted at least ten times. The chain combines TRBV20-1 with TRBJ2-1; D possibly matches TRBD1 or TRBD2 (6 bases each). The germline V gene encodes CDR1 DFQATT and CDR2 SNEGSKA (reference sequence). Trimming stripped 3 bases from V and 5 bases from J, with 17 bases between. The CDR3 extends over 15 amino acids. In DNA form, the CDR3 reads TGCAGTGCTAGCTTCGTTGGCGGGACACACAATGAGCAGTTCTTC. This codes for CSASFVGGTHNEQFF.

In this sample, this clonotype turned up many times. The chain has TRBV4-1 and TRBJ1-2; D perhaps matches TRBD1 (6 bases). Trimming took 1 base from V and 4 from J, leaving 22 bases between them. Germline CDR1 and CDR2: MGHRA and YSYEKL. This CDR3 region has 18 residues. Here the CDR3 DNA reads TGCGCCAGCAGCCAAGGAAAAGGAGGTGGGACAAAAACCTATGGCTACACCTTC. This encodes CASSQGKGGGTKTYGYTF.